The 23 T cell receptor beta chains below were found in one sample sequenced in a study of identical twins. TCRdb passed the 5' RACE reads through MiXCR, listing each CDR3 protein once. The table includes some 660,000 distinct CDR3 sequences, under 9% detected once. The sample also formed part of further work on yellow fever vaccine responses in identical twins.

The sample comprised PBMCs. The receptors were sampled from a young woman in good health.

There are many counts of this clonotype. The V and J genes are TRBV12-3 or TRBV12-4 and TRBJ1-1; D not resolved. V was pared by 7 bases and J by 0 bases, with 9 bases between. The CDR3 runs to 13 residues. In nucleotides, the CDR3 is TGTGCCAGCACCCCCCCGGTGAACACTGAAGCTTTCTTT. It is translated as CASTPPVNTEAFF.

This chain uses TRBV28 with TRBJ2-7; TRBD2 is a possible D gene (6 bases). V gave up 4 bases and J gave up 4 bases, with 20 bases separating them. The CDR3 extends over 16 amino acids. The germline gives CDR1 MDHEN, CDR2 SYDVKM. In DNA, the CDR3 is TGTGCCAGCAGTTACACTAGCCCGGTTAGACTATACGAGCAGTACTTC. This translates into CASSYTSPVRLYEQYF.

V is TRBV14 and J is TRBJ2-7, with 12 bases identical to TRBD2. Germline CDR1 reads SGHDN; CDR2 reads FVKESK. There are 15 residues in the CDR3. V was pared by 4 bases and J by 3 bases, with 4 bases of the junction left unmatched. The CDR3 DNA sequence: TGTGCCAGCAGCCGACTAGCGGGAGAAATCTACGAGCAGTACTTC. Protein: CASSRLAGEIYEQYF.

A few counts support this clonotype. The chain combines TRBV28 with TRBJ2-2; D uncertain. V was shortened by 8 bases and J by 0 bases, with 7 bases between the two germline ends. Germline CDR1 is MDHEN and CDR2 is SYDVKM. This CDR3 has 13 residues. The CDR3 loop is CASLDANTGELFF. CDR3 coding DNA: TGTGCCAGCTTGGACGCGAACACCGGGGAGCTGTTTTTT. Full variable domain (outside the CDR3, taken from reference TRBV28 and TRBJ2-2): DVKVTQSSRYLVKRTGEKVFLECVQDMDHENMFWYRQDPGLGLRLIYFSYDVKMKEKGDIPEGYSVSREKKERFSLILESASTNQTSMYLCASLDANTGELFFGEGSRLTVL.

This clonotype has more than one count but fewer than ten. The CDR3 DNA sequence: TGCGCCAGCAGCCAAGATAAAGAAACCGGGGAGCTGTTTTTT. This encodes CASSQDKETGELFF. The J gene is TRBJ2-2, the V gene TRBV4-3; D is ambiguous. V was trimmed by 0 bases and J by 5 bases, leaving 7 bases between them. This CDR3 has 14 amino acids. CDR1 and CDR2 from the germline V gene are LGHNA and YSLEER.

This chain joins TRBV20-1 and TRBJ2-1, with D tentatively TRBD1 (6 bases). This CDR3 contains 14 residues. V gave up 5 bases and J gave up 3 bases, with 14 bases separating them. Germline V gene lookup returns CDR1 DFQATT and CDR2 SNEGSKA (reference sequence). CDR3 loop: CSAPDRGIYNEQFF. The DNA for the CDR3 is TGCAGTGCTCCAGATAGGGGGATCTACAATGAGCAGTTCTTC.

Here the CDR3 DNA reads TGTGCCAGCAGTTACCAGGCGGGAGGAGGAGAGACCCAGTACTTC. Its protein is CASSYQAGGGETQYF. The chain joins TRBV6-2 or TRBV6-3 to TRBJ2-5; TRBD2 matches at 8 bases. The CDR3 loop spans 15 amino acids. Trimming took 2 bases from V and 4 from J; bases not matched to a gene: 6. Germline V gives CDR1 MNHEY, CDR2 SVGEGT.

This sequence joins TRBV7-9 and TRBJ2-1; D is ambiguous. Trimming shortened V by 2 bases and J by 4 bases, and 12 bases separated the two germline ends. The CDR3 loop spans 15 amino acids. Germline V gene lookup returns CDR1 SEHNR and CDR2 FQNEAQ (reference sequence). The CDR3 DNA is TGTGCCAGCAGCTTATCCCTAGATTTGTACAATGAGCAGTTCTTC. Translation: CASSLSLDLYNEQFF.

This clonotype was picked up many times. The chain joins TRBV29-1 to TRBJ1-2; 8 bases align to TRBD1. Trimming removed 4 bases from V and 4 bases from J; junction bases left unmatched: 14. The CDR3 is 16 residues long. Germline V lookup: CDR1 SQVTM, CDR2 ANQGSEA. CDR3 DNA sequence: TGCAGCGTTGCCCAGGGTTCACAGGGGGTGGGCTATGGCTACACCTTC. This encodes CSVAQGSQGVGYGYTF.

This clonotype has a handful of counts. The chain uses TRBV29-1 and TRBJ2-3, with D unresolved. Germline CDR1 is SQVTM and CDR2 is ANQGSEA. Trimming stripped 3 bases from V and 0 bases from J, with 13 bases between. The CDR3 length is 15 residues. The CDR3 is CSVDFLASSTDTQYF. The CDR3 nucleotides are TGCAGCGTTGACTTCTTAGCCTCTAGCACAGATACGCAGTATTTT.

This chain joins TRBV7-9 and TRBJ1-4; the D gene is possibly TRBD1 (5 bases). Between the trimmed V and J ends, which lost 5 bases and 5 bases, there was a span of 12 bases. CDR1 is SEHNR, CDR2 FQNEAQ, per germline (reference sequence). This CDR3 is built from 14 residues. DNA of the CDR3: TGTGCCAGCAGCCCACGGGACGGCAATGAAAAACTGTTTTTT. It is translated as CASSPRDGNEKLFF. Based on the CDR3 plus reference TRBV7-9 and TRBJ1-4, the full variable domain is DTGVSQNPRHKITKRGQNVTFRCDPISEHNRLYWYRQTLGQGPEFLTYFQNEAQLEKSRLLSDRFSAERPKGSFSTLEIQRTEQGDSAMYLCASSPRDGNEKLFFGSGTQLSVL.

This clonotype came up a few times. The chain has TRBV5-1 and TRBJ2-5, with a tentative D call TRBD1 (6 bases). Germline V lookup: CDR1 SGHRS, CDR2 YFSETQ. CDR3 length equals 15 residues. V lost 1 base and J 5 bases, leaving 15 bases between the germline ends. CDR3: CASSLTGPTGETQYF. The CDR3 DNA sequence: TGCGCCAGCAGCTTGACAGGGCCGACGGGGGAGACCCAGTACTTC.

This clonotype has a handful of counts. The chain carries TRBV27 and TRBJ2-7, with D perhaps given as TRBD1 or TRBD2 (5 bases each). This CDR3 comprises 13 residues. Germline CDR1 is MNHEY and CDR2 is SMNVEV (reference sequence). V was shortened by 10 bases and J by 3 bases, with 16 bases between the two germline ends. The CDR3 sequence is CAISRDGNYEQYF. DNA of the CDR3: TGTGCCATCTCCCGGGACGGGAACTACGAGCAGTACTTC.

The chain is built from TRBV7-6 and TRBJ2-5; TRBD2 aligns across 10 bases. The V segment lost 0 bases and the J segment 5 bases; nucleotides outside the gene matches: 6. From germline, CDR1 is SGHVS and CDR2 FNYEAQ. CDR3 length equals 16 residues. CDR3 amino acids: CASSLALAGVGETQYF. The CDR3 nucleotides are TGTGCCAGCAGCTTAGCTCTAGCGGGAGTCGGGGAGACCCAGTACTTC. The entire variable domain, with the rest obtained from reference TRBV7-6 and TRBJ2-5, is as follows: GAGVSQSPRYKVTKRGQDVALRCDPISGHVSLYWYRQALGQGPEFLTYFNYEAQQDKSGLPNDRFSAERPEGSISTLTIQRTEQRDSAMYRCASSLALAGVGETQYFGPGTRLLVL.

Comment on this clonotype: Since a much larger clone is just one base distant, this may be a read error. The V and J genes are TRBV4-1 and TRBJ2-2, with D perhaps assigned TRBD1 or TRBD2 (5 bases each). Germline assignment: CDR1 MGHRA and CDR2 YSYEKL. The length of the CDR3 is 14 residues. The CDR3 protein is CASSPRDGPGELIF. DNA of the CDR3: TGCGCCAGCAGCCCCCGGGACGGACCCGGGGAGCTGATTTTT.

This clonotype turned up a few times. The rearrangement joins TRBV6-5 to TRBJ2-4; the match to TRBD1 covers 7 bases. This CDR3 region has 15 residues. Trimming at V came to 7 bases and at J to 3 bases, leaving 9 bases not matched to a gene. Per the germline V gene, CDR1 is MNHEY and CDR2 is SVGAGI. The CDR3 region has the DNA TGTGCCAGCATTACCCCGGGACAGTTCAAAAACATTCAGTACTTC. It translates to CASITPGQFKNIQYF.

Only a few counts were recorded for this clonotype. This chain connects TRBV5-5 to TRBJ1-5; D might be TRBD1 (5 bases). Germline CDR1 reads SGHKS; CDR2 reads YYEKEE (reference sequence). The CDR3 sequence is 16 residues long. Trimming took off 0 bases at V and 6 bases at J, with 16 bases between the two ends. CDR3 sequence reads: CASSLAAGLTTQPQHF. CDR3 DNA: TGTGCCAGCAGCTTGGCGGCAGGGTTAACCACTCAGCCCCAGCATTTT.

The chain couples TRBV7-2 to TRBJ2-7; TRBD2 might be the D (6 bases). V dropped 2 bases and J dropped 4 bases, with 18 bases sitting between them. This CDR3 region has 16 residues. CDR1 and CDR2 (germline): SGHTA, FQGNSA. The CDR3 spells CASSLIGGGKAYEQYF. The CDR3 DNA reads as TGTGCCAGCAGCTTAATCGGTGGCGGGAAAGCTTACGAGCAGTACTTC. The full variable domain, with the rest looked up from reference TRBV7-2 and TRBJ2-7, is GAGVSQSPSNKVTEKGKDVELRCDPISGHTALYWYRQSLGQGLEFLIYFQGNSAPDKSGLPSDRFSAERTGGSVSTLTIQRTQQEDSAVYLCASSLIGGGKAYEQYFGPGTRLTVT.

The sample holds a few counts of this clonotype. CDR3 nucleotides: TGCAGCGTCCAAACCGGGACAGGGATCTACGAGCAGTACTTC. This sequence encodes CSVQTGTGIYEQYF. This chain joins TRBV29-1 and TRBJ2-7, with 9 bases aligning to TRBD1. Germline CDR1 is SQVTM and CDR2 is ANQGSEA. With 6 bases clipped from V and 3 bases from J, the junction kept 9 bases outside the gene matches. The CDR3 is 14 residues long.

The J gene is TRBJ2-7, the V gene TRBV4-3, with 7 bases fitting TRBD1. V dropped 1 base and J dropped 5; count of bases not matched to a gene: 5. The CDR3 contains 14 residues. Germline CDR1 is LGHNA and CDR2 is YSLEER. The CDR3 region has the DNA TGCGCCAGCAGCCAAGGACAGGGACCAGACGAGCAGTACTTC. Its translation is CASSQGQGPDEQYF.

The chain couples TRBV30 to TRBJ2-7, with 13 positions matching TRBD2. The V gene end was trimmed by 6 bases and the J gene end by 0 bases; junction bases not matched to a gene: 2. The CDR3 loop spans 14 amino acids. The germline CDR1 and CDR2 sequences are GTSNPN and SVGIG (reference sequence). The CDR3 DNA reads as TGTGCCTGCGGGACTAGCGGGAACTCCTACGAGCAGTACTTC. Its protein is CACGTSGNSYEQYF.

The CDR3 spells CASSSSFHEQYF. For the CDR3, the DNA is TGTGCCAGCAGCTCGAGTTTCCACGAGCAGTACTTC. The V and J genes are TRBV7-9 and TRBJ2-7; D gene unclear. Trimming took off 4 bases at V and 5 bases at J, with 9 bases between the two ends. Germline V gene lookup returns CDR1 SEHNR and CDR2 FQNEAQ (reference sequence). CDR3 length: 12 residues.

The rearrangement joins TRBV27 to TRBJ2-1; 10 bases fit TRBD2. Trimming at V came to 7 bases and at J to 6 bases, leaving 9 bases not matched to a gene. This CDR3 has 15 residues. Germline CDR1 MNHEY, CDR2 SMNVEV (reference sequence). CDR3 in amino acids: CASNPAGGPGNEQFF. The CDR3 DNA follows: TGTGCCAGCAATCCAGCGGGGGGGCCTGGCAATGAGCAGTTCTTC.